What follows are 30 T cell receptor beta chains derived from one specimen sequenced in a study of prognosis after radiotherapy for stage I lung cancer (dated by TCRdb to the early 2020s). Sequencing instrument: Illumina HiSeq 3000. Two rounds of multiplex PCR on genomic DNA were used to amplify the TCR beta CDR3 region. In the first PCR round, primers specific to each TRBV and TRBJ gene were used, and the primer sequences were filed in Chinese patent CN105087789A. Starting from the raw public reads, TCRdb applied fastp trimming at Q25, assembled clones with MiXCR and retained in-frame beta chains. Under each unique CDR3 protein, matching rows form one entry showing the most common genes and DNA. For this sample the table gives about 34,000 distinct CDR3 sequences, of which 30% to 35% were detected only once. Of the sample, 25% to 30% falls within the top ten clones. Sequencing was performed on PBMCs, taken before or after stereotactic body radiation therapy (not recorded which). The receptors shown here come from a donor aged 50 or older with non-small cell lung cancer.

The V gene is TRBV28, the J gene TRBJ1-2, with no clear D. Trimming stripped 7 bases from V and 6 bases from J, with 21 bases between. The germline V gene encodes CDR1 MDHEN and CDR2 SYDVKM. The CDR3 spans 15 residues. This CDR3 is CASNLPHAQADGYTF. The CDR3 DNA reads TGTGCCAGCAATCTCCCTCATGCTCAGGCGGATGGCTACACCTTC.

This clonotype was recorded many times. V and J are TRBV5-4 and TRBJ2-5; no clear D gene. The germline V and J ends were trimmed by 4 bases and 6 bases, with 16 bases remaining between them. The germline V gene encodes CDR1 SGHNT and CDR2 YYREEE (reference sequence). The CDR3 is 14 residues long. Written as DNA, the CDR3 is TGTGCCAGCAGCCCGGACGCGCTGGGAAAGACCCAGTACTTC. Protein sequence: CASSPDALGKTQYF. The variable domain in full, with the rest retrieved from reference TRBV5-4 and TRBJ2-5, is ETGVTQSPTHLIKTRGQQVTLRCSSQSGHNTVSWYQQALGQGPQFIFQYYREEENGRGNFPPRFSGLQFPNYSSELNVNALELDDSALYLCASSPDALGKTQYFGPGTRLLVL.

This clonotype was seen at least ten times. The chain links TRBV7-3 to TRBJ2-2; D unclear. There are 15 residues in the CDR3. The V gene's germline CDR1 is SGHTA and CDR2 FQGTGA. V lost 1 base to trimming and J lost 0 bases, with 6 bases between them. In nucleotides, the CDR3 is TGTGCCAGCAGCTTAAGGGGTTCGAACACCGGGGAGCTGTTTTTT. It translates to CASSLRGSNTGELFF.

In its sample, this clonotype was seen many times. The V and J genes are TRBV5-5 and TRBJ2-3; D might be TRBD1 or TRBD2, each matching 6 bases. The CDR3 spans 17 residues. The germline CDR1 and CDR2 sequences are SGHKS and YYEKEE (reference sequence). Trimming shortened V by 2 bases and J by 3 bases, and 19 bases separated the two germline ends. The DNA of the CDR3 is TGTGCCAGCAGCTTAAAGACTGGGGGGCGGAGGACAGATACGCAGTATTTT. Encoded protein: CASSLKTGGRRTDTQYF. Filled out from reference TRBV5-5 and TRBJ2-3, the complete variable domain reads DAGVTQSPTHLIKTRGQQVTLRCSPISGHKSVSWYQQVLGQGPQFIFQYYEKEERGRGNFPDRFSARQFPNYSSELNVNALLLGDSALYLCASSLKTGGRRTDTQYFGPGTRLTVL.

V and J are TRBV6-1 and TRBJ2-3; D is undetermined. The germline CDR1 and CDR2 sequences are MNHNS and SASEGT. There are 14 residues in the CDR3. Trimming took off 10 bases at V and 1 base at J, with 15 bases between the two ends. CDR3 in DNA: TGTGCCACCTCTCCCTACAGCCGCACAGATACGCAGTATTTT. Its translation is CATSPYSRTDTQYF.

This clonotype was observed at least ten times. The V gene is TRBV20-1, the J gene TRBJ2-1, with D uncertain. The V and J ends lost 1 base and 0 bases respectively, with 7 bases between them. The CDR3 has 14 amino acids. Germline V lookup: CDR1 DFQATT, CDR2 SNEGSKA (reference sequence). The chain's CDR3 is CSARGPNSYNEQFF. CDR3 nucleotide sequence: TGCAGTGCTAGAGGACCTAACTCCTACAATGAGCAGTTCTTC.

This clonotype appeared many times. The genes are TRBV2 and TRBJ2-5, with D perhaps matching TRBD1 or TRBD2 (5 bases each). The V gene lost 7 bases and the J gene lost 8 bases, with 14 bases spanning the gap. Germline-derived CDR1 and CDR2 are SNHLY and FYNNEI. The CDR3 sequence is 12 residues long. The DNA for the CDR3 is TGTGCCAGCACCTTGGACGGGGCAACCCAGTACTTC. Amino acid sequence: CASTLDGATQYF.

A word on this clonotype: A much bigger clone sits one base away, suggesting this may be a read error. This chain links TRBV12-3 or TRBV12-4 with TRBJ1-1; no definite D call. The CDR3 runs to 13 residues. DNA of the CDR3: TGTGCCAGCTCGATAACGCACAACACTGAAGATTTCTTT. Protein sequence: CASSITHNTEDFF.

This clonotype came up many times. V and J are TRBV6-1 and TRBJ1-1; 10 nucleotides align to TRBD1. Germline CDR1 is MNHNS and CDR2 is SASEGT. The CDR3 is 14 amino acids. Trimming at V came to 9 bases and at J to 2 bases, leaving 6 bases not matched to a gene. The CDR3 DNA follows: TGTGCCAGTACCGGGACAGGGGTCAACACTGAAGCTTTCTTT. Amino acids: CASTGTGVNTEAFF.

This clonotype is classed as medium-sized. This chain joins TRBV6-1 and TRBJ2-2, with TRBD1 identical over 9 bases. V dropped 7 bases and J dropped 1; count of bases not matched to a gene: 4. The CDR3 has 15 residues. Germline lookup yields CDR1 MNHNS and CDR2 SASEGT. The CDR3 region is CASNRDRVNTGELFF. CDR3 coding DNA: TGTGCCAGCAATAGGGACAGGGTGAACACCGGGGAGCTGTTTTTT.

In this sample, this clonotype turned up many times. The chain links TRBV20-1 to TRBJ2-3; a possible D gene is TRBD2 (7 bases). The V and J ends lost 0 bases and 3 bases respectively, with 13 bases between them. This CDR3 region has 15 residues. Germline CDR1 DFQATT, CDR2 SNEGSKA (reference sequence). CDR3 coding DNA: TGCAGTGCTAGAGAGAGGGGGGGTGGGACAGATACGCAGTATTTT. Amino acid sequence: CSARERGGGTDTQYF.

A word on this clonotype: A read error is the likely source, as a far larger clone sits one nucleotide away. J is TRBJ1-6 and V is TRBV6-9; possibly TRBD1 for D (6 bases). This CDR3 has 14 residues. Germline V gene lookup returns CDR1 MNHGY and CDR2 SVAAGI. V was shortened by 3 bases and J by 7 bases, with 10 bases between the two germline ends. The CDR3 DNA follows: TGTGCCAGCAGTTACCAGACAGGCAATTCACCCCTCCACTTT. Protein: CASSYQTGNSPLHF.

This clonotype was found many times. This chain uses TRBV2 with TRBJ2-3; D possibly corresponds to TRBD2 (6 bases). The CDR3 runs to 15 residues. Germline V gene sequence: CDR1 SNHLY, CDR2 FYNNEI. The V and J ends lost 4 bases and 4 bases respectively, with 15 bases between them. The CDR3: CASSVTLTGADTQYF. DNA for the CDR3: TGTGCCAGCAGTGTGACACTCACGGGGGCAGATACGCAGTATTTT.

This clonotype occurred many times. The genes are TRBV5-1 and TRBJ2-5; no firm D call. Trimming took off 4 bases at V and 5 bases at J, with 18 bases between the two ends. The CDR3 runs 15 residues. CDR1 and CDR2 from the germline V gene are SGHRS and YFSETQ. CDR3 coding DNA: TGCGCCAGCAGCCCCCGGCCCCGGTCGGGTGAGACCCAGTACTTC. It encodes CASSPRPRSGETQYF.

Worth noting for this clonotype: Relative to the germline gene, one junction end is altered; a read error may explain this. The chain combines TRBV6-2 or TRBV6-3 with TRBJ2-7; the match to TRBD1 covers 8 bases. The CDR3 extends over 14 amino acids. Germline CDR1 is MNHEY and CDR2 is SVGEGT. CDR3 DNA sequence: TGTGCCAGCAGCAAGACAGGGGCCCGCTACGATCAGTATTTC. Protein product: CASSKTGARYDQYF.

This clonotype was seen just once. The V gene is TRBV5-1, the J gene TRBJ2-7, with D tentatively TRBD1 or TRBD2 (5 bases each). Germline V gives CDR1 SGHRS, CDR2 YFSETQ. V was cut by 0 bases and J by 1 base, with 11 bases left in between. The CDR3 totals 15 residues. The CDR3 loop reads CASSLVPGQSYEQYF. The CDR3 DNA is TGCGCCAGCAGCTTGGTCCCGGGGCAATCCTACGAGCAGTACTTC. Together with reference TRBV5-1 and TRBJ2-7, the CDR3 gives the full variable domain: KAGVTQTPRYLIKTRGQQVTLSCSPISGHRSVSWYQQTPGQGLQFLFEYFSETQRNKGNFPGRFSGRQFSNSRSEMNVSTLELGDSALYLCASSLVPGQSYEQYFGPGTRLTVT.

The chain uses TRBV7-8 and TRBJ2-1; TRBD2 is a possible D gene (7 bases). The CDR3 is made up of 17 amino acids. Trimming removed 6 bases at V and 0 bases at J, with 18 bases between. CDR1 and CDR2 from the germline V gene are SGHVS and FQNEAQ. The CDR3 loop reads CASRGGGRVVSYNEQFF. The CDR3 DNA reads as TGTGCCAGCAGGGGCGGGGGCAGGGTGGTCTCCTACAATGAGCAGTTCTTC.

The J gene is TRBJ2-6, the V gene TRBV13; the match to TRBD1 covers 9 bases. The germline gives CDR1 PRHDT, CDR2 FYEKMQ (reference sequence). This CDR3 spans 16 amino acids. The CDR3 DNA sequence: TGTGCTATCAGCTTAGGGGACAGGGTTGGGGCCAACGTCCTGACTTTC. This translates into CAISLGDRVGANVLTF.

V usage is TRBV27 and J usage is TRBJ1-2, with D unclear. The CDR3 loop spans 13 amino acids. Germline V gene sequence: CDR1 MNHEY, CDR2 SMNVEV (reference sequence). With 6 bases removed from V and 0 bases from J, the gap between germline ends came to 8 bases. In DNA, the CDR3 is TGTGCCAGCAGCCGGAAAGCTAACTATGGCTACACCTTC. Amino acids: CASSRKANYGYTF.

This chain links TRBV7-3 with TRBJ1-2; D may be TRBD1 (5 bases). Trimming took 2 bases from V and 8 from J, leaving 15 bases between them. This CDR3 spans 14 amino acids. CDR1 is SGHTA and CDR2 is FQGTGA in the germline V gene. This CDR3 is CASSLSGQGEGYTF. In nucleotides, the CDR3 is TGTGCCAGCAGCTTATCGGGTCAGGGCGAAGGCTACACCTTC.

Ten or more counts support this clonotype. The chain uses TRBV18 and TRBJ1-1; 7 nucleotides line up with TRBD1. The length of the CDR3 is 15 residues. The germline V gene encodes CDR1 KGHSH and CDR2 LQKENI. V dropped 3 bases and J dropped 3; count of bases not matched to a gene: 7. The CDR3 bases are TGTGCCAGCTCACCTGCAGGGGGAATGGACACTGAAGCTTTCTTT. Residues: CASSPAGGMDTEAFF.

This clonotype was seen many times. The V gene is TRBV5-1, the J gene TRBJ2-5; D is undetermined. Trimming took 8 bases from V and 2 from J, leaving 16 bases between them. The CDR3 spans 14 residues. In germline, CDR1 is SGHRS, CDR2 YFSETQ. Written as DNA, the CDR3 is TGCGCCAGTAGATCAGGTGGGGTGCAAGAGACCCAGTACTTC. Translated, it gives CASRSGGVQETQYF.

The chain combines TRBV6-1 with TRBJ2-7, with unresolved D. Germline V gene lookup returns CDR1 MNHNS and CDR2 SASEGT. The CDR3 covers 15 residues. The V end lost 2 bases, the J end lost 3 bases, and 14 bases lay between the germline ends. CDR3 DNA sequence: TGTGCCAGCAGTGAATGGTCAGTAAGGGTCTACGAGCAGTACTTC. Translating gives CASSEWSVRVYEQYF.

This clonotype was seen repeatedly, ten times or more. The chain recombines TRBV4-3 with TRBJ1-4; 8 bases line up with TRBD1. The germline gives CDR1 LGHNA, CDR2 YSLEER. V gave up 1 base and J gave up 2 bases; unmatched junction bases: 3. The CDR3 extends over 16 amino acids. CDR3 residues: CASSQGQGATNEKLFF. The CDR3 DNA reads as TGCGCCAGCAGCCAAGGCCAGGGGGCTACTAATGAAAAACTGTTTTTT.

This clonotype was found many times. The V and J genes are TRBV2 and TRBJ1-1; D is possibly TRBD1 (6 bases). Trimming shortened V by 7 bases and J by 1 base, and 10 bases separated the two germline ends. The CDR3 is made up of 13 amino acids. The germline V gene encodes CDR1 SNHLY and CDR2 FYNNEI. The CDR3: CASIRTENTEAFF. CDR3 coding DNA: TGTGCCAGCATCAGGACAGAGAACACTGAAGCTTTCTTT.

This chain connects TRBV6-1 to TRBJ2-4, with a possible D match to TRBD2 (5 bases). Germline V gene data show CDR1 as MNHNS and CDR2 as SASEGT. Trimming cost V 7 bases and J 3 bases, with 22 bases left between them. The CDR3 is 17 amino acids. The CDR3 bases are TGTGCCAGCACCCCCGGGCGGGCCTCTCTAGTCAAAAACATTCAGTACTTC. Translated, it gives CASTPGRASLVKNIQYF.

This clonotype was detected ten times or more. The chain couples TRBV10-3 to TRBJ2-7; D may be TRBD2 (6 bases). The length of the CDR3 is 14 residues. From germline, CDR1 is ENHRY and CDR2 SYGVKD. The V end lost 4 bases, the J end lost 5 bases, and 15 bases lay between the germline ends. CDR3 loop: CAISASGVEDEQYF. Here the CDR3 DNA reads TGTGCCATCAGTGCCTCGGGGGTCGAGGACGAGCAGTACTTC.

There are many counts of this clonotype. This rearrangement joins TRBV10-3 to TRBJ2-1, with no clear D. CDR1 ENHRY and CDR2 SYGVKD come from the germline V gene. The CDR3 sequence is 14 residues long. V dropped 0 bases and J dropped 9 bases, with 12 bases sitting between them. The CDR3 coding sequence is TGTGCCATCAGTGAGTCGTCGGCAGTTGGTGAGCAGTTCTTC. Amino acids: CAISESSAVGEQFF.

This clonotype was counted ten times or more. The V call is TRBV9, the J call TRBJ2-2; the D gene is possibly TRBD1 (6 bases). CDR3 length: 14 amino acids. The V gene's germline CDR1 is SGDLS and CDR2 YYNGEE. The germline V and J ends were trimmed by 4 bases and 1 base, with 8 bases remaining between them. This chain's CDR3 is CASSQGQNTGELFF. The CDR3 DNA sequence: TGTGCCAGCAGCCAGGGACAGAACACCGGGGAGCTGTTTTTT.

Many counts were recorded for this clonotype. V is TRBV7-2 and J is TRBJ1-1; tentatively, D is TRBD1 (5 bases). The CDR3 consists of 14 residues. The V gene lost 3 bases and the J gene lost 5 bases, with 13 bases spanning the gap. From germline, CDR1 is SGHTA and CDR2 FQGNSA. The CDR3 reads CASSFQGQGTEAFF. Written as DNA, the CDR3 is TGTGCCAGCAGCTTTCAGGGCCAAGGGACTGAAGCTTTCTTT. The full variable domain, rest sourced from reference TRBV7-2 and TRBJ1-1, is GAGVSQSPSNKVTEKGKDVELRCDPISGHTALYWYRQSLGQGLEFLIYFQGNSAPDKSGLPSDRFSAERTGGSVSTLTIQRTQQEDSAVYLCASSFQGQGTEAFFGQGTRLTVV.